Listed below are T cell receptor beta chains from one sample, sequenced in a study of T-cell reconstitution after alpha-beta-depleted transplantation in children. A single record per CDR3 protein comes from TCRdb applying MiXCR to the PCR reads. The sample lists some 640,000 distinct CDR3 sequences, roughly 17% occurring once. The sample was PBMCs from the stem cell graft donor, taken from the stem cell graft. The source of these receptors is a human donor who donated a stem cell graft to a child with acute myeloid leukemia. Both conserved end residues are part of each CDR3. A clone size is listed for some rows: how often the clone was seen (once, few, many), or a class if it is expanded.

clone size	V gene	J gene	CDR3 protein
-	TRBV7-2	TRBJ1-2	CASSLPGTGGLYGYTF
-	TRBV2	TRBJ2-1	CASSEEGQGYNEQFF
many	TRBV5-5	TRBJ1-3	CASSPDSIGNTIYF
few	TRBV7-9	TRBJ2-5	CASSSRLPEETQYF
few	TRBV12-3/TRBV12-4	TRBJ2-7	CASSLMGSGYEQYF
-	TRBV7-3	TRBJ1-1	CASSIDRETEAFF
-	TRBV6-5	TRBJ2-7	CASTLSGDRVLHEQYF
-	TRBV7-9	TRBJ2-7	CASSPTWSEQYF
-	TRBV5-1	TRBJ1-1	CASSSPGTGNMNTEAFF
few	TRBV5-1	TRBJ2-1	CASMGGMNYNEQFF
many	TRBV29-1	TRBJ1-4	CSGTGTANEKLFF
-	TRBV7-9	TRBJ2-2	CASSLGSLITGELFF
many	TRBV12-3/TRBV12-4	TRBJ1-3	CASSGTGSGNTIYF
many	TRBV7-2	TRBJ2-7	CASSRGDRDEQYF